This T cell receptor beta chain came from a study of blood T cells in healthy people across ages. The CDR3 sequence is 11 residues long. CDR1 and CDR2 from the germline V gene are MNHNY and SVGAGI (reference sequence). The total RNA that was extracted per sample amounted to at least 5 micrograms. The study's findings and limits: Diversity of TCR beta per million T cells declined in a roughly linear way with age.

This clonotype was found many times. Its specificity is not known. One end of the junction does not line up with germline, which may come from a read error. With a J-beta primer mix and a sample-barcoded 5' primer, a second PCR ran roughly 6 to 11 cycles. With 12 random nucleotides, a template-switch adaptor tagged each individual cDNA molecule. Using its own MiXCR run on the 5' RACE reads, TCRdb lists one record per CDR3 protein. The sample yields around 1,500,000 distinct CDR3 sequences, 28% seen once. Source material: blood. This receptor was taken from a woman aged 25-40 years in good health. The genes are TRBV6-6 and TRBJ2-7; D is ambiguous. The CDR3 DNA sequence: TGTGCCAGCAGTACTTCCTTCGAGCAGTACTTC. Translating it yields CASSTSFEQYF.